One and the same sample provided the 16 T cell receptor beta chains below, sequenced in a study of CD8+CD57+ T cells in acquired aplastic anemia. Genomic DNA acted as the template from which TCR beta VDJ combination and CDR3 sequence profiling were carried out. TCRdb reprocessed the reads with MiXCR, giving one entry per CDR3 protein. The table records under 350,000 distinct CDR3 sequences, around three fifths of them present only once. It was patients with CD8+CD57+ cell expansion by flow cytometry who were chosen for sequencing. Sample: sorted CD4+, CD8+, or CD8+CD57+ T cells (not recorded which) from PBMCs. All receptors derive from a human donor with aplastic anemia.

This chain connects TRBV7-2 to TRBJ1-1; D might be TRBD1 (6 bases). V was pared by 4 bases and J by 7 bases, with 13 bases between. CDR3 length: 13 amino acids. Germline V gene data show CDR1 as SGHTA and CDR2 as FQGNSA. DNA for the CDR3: TGTGCCAGCAGCTCAGGGACATTTAATGAAGCTTTCTTT. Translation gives CASSSGTFNEAFF.

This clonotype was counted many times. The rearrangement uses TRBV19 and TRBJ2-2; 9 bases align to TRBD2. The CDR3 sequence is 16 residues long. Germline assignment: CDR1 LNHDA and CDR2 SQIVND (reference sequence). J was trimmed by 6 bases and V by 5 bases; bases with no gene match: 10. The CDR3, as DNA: TGTGCCAGTAGTTACCCTAGCGGGATAATAGCCGGGGAGCTGTTTTTT. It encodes CASSYPSGIIAGELFF. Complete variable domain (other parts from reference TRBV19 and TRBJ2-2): DGGITQSPKYLFRKEGQNVTLSCEQNLNHDAMYWYRQDPGQGLRLIYYSQIVNDFQKGDIAEGYSVSREKKESFPLTVTSAQKNPTAFYLCASSYPSGIIAGELFFGEGSRLTVL.

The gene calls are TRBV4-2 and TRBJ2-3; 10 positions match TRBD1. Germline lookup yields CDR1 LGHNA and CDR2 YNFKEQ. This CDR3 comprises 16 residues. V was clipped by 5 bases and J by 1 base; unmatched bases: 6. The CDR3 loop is CASSASGTGGTDTQYF. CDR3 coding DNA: TGTGCCAGCAGCGCAAGCGGGACAGGGGGCACAGATACGCAGTATTTT.

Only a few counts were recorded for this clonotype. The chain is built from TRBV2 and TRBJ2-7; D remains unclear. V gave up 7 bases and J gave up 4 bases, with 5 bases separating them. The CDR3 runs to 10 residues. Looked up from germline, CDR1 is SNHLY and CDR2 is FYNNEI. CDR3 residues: CASMGYEQYF. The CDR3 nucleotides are TGTGCCAGCATGGGGTACGAGCAGTACTTC. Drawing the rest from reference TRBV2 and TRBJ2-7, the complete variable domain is EPEVTQTPSHQVTQMGQEVILRCVPISNHLYFYWYRQILGQKVEFLVSFYNNEISEKSEIFDDQFSVERPDGSNFTLKIRSTKLEDSAMYFCASMGYEQYFGPGTRLTVT.

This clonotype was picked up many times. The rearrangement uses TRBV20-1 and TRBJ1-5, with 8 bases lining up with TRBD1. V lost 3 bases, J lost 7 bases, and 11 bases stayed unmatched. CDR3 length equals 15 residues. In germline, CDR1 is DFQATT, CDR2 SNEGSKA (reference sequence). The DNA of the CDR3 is TGCAGTGCTAGTGCGATAGCAGGGGGCGGGCAGCCCCAGCATTTT. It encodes CSASAIAGGGQPQHF.

CDR3 loop: CASSAQGGDYGYTF. The CDR3 DNA reads TGTGCCAGCAGTGCGCAGGGCGGGGACTATGGCTACACCTTC. The chain recombines TRBV12-3 or TRBV12-4 with TRBJ1-2, with TRBD1 as a possible D gene (5 bases). Deletions cut 5 bases from V and 3 bases from J, with 13 bases between. The CDR3 sequence is 14 residues long.

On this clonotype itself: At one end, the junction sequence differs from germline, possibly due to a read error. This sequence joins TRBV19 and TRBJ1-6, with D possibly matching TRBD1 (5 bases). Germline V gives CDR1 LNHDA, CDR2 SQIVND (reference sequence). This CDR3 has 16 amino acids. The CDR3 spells CASRTSDTTYNSSLHF. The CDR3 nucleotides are TGTGCCAGTAGGACCTCGGACACGACTTATAATTCATCCCTCCACTTT. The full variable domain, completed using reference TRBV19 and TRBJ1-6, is DGGITQSPKYLFRKEGQNVTLSCEQNLNHDAMYWYRQDPGQGLRLIYYSQIVNDFQKGDIAEGYSVSREKKESFPLTVTSAQKNPTAFYLCASRTSDTTYNSSLHFGNGTRLTVT.

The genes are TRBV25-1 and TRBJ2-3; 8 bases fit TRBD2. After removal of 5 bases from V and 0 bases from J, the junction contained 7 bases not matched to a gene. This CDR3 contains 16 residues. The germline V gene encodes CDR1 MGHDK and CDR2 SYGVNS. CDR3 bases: TGTGCCAGCAGTAAGCCCGGGAGGGGTAGCACAGATACGCAGTATTTT. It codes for CASSKPGRGSTDTQYF.

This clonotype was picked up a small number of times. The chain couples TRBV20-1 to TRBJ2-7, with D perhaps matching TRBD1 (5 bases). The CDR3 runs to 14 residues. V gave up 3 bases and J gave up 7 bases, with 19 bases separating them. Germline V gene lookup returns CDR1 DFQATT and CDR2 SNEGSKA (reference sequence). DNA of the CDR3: TGCAGTGCTAGTAACCCAGGGTATTCAGGGGAGCAGTACTTC. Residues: CSASNPGYSGEQYF.

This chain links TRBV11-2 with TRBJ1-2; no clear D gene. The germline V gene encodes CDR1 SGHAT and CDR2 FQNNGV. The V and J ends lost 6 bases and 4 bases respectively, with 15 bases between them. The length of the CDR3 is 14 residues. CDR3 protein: CASSSDRRIYGYTF. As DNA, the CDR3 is TGTGCCAGCAGTTCCGACCGGAGGATCTATGGCTACACCTTC.

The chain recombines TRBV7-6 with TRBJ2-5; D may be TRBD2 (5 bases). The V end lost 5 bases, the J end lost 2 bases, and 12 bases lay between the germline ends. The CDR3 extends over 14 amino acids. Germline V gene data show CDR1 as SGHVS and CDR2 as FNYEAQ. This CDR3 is CASSQPGKQETQYF. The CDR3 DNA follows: TGTGCCAGCAGCCAACCGGGAAAACAAGAGACCCAGTACTTC.

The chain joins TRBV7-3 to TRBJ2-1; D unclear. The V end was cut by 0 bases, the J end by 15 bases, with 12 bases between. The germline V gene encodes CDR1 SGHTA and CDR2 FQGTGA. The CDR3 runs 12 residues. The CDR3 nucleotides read TGTGCCAGCAGCTTAACAGGGTCCGGTCGGTTCTTC. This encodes CASSLTGSGRFF.

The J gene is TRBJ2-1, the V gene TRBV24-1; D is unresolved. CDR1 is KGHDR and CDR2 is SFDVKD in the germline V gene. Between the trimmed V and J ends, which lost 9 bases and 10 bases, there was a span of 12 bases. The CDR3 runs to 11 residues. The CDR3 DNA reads TGTGCCACCGGAGCTTCGAGGGAGCAGTTCTTC. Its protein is CATGASREQFF.

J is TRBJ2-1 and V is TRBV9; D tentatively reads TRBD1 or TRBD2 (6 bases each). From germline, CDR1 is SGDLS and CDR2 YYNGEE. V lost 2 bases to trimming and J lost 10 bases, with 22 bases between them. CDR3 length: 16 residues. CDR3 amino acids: CASSVRGAGPSPEQFF. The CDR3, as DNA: TGTGCCAGCAGCGTGAGGGGGGCAGGTCCATCCCCCGAGCAGTTCTTC.

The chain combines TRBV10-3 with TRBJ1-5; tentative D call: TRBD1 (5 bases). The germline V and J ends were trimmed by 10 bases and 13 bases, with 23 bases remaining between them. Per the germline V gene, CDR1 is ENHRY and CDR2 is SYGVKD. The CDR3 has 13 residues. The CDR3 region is CATNQPRGLTQHF. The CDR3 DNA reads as TGTGCCACCAACCAGCCTAGGGGTCTGACGCAGCATTTT.

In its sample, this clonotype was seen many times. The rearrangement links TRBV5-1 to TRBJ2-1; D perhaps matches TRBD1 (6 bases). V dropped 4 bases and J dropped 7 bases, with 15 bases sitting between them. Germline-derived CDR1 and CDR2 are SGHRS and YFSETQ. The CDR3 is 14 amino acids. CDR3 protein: CASSQLNQGNEQFF. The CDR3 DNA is TGCGCCAGCAGCCAACTTAATCAGGGGAATGAGCAGTTCTTC.